A few counts support the clone carrying this T cell receptor beta chain. Its matching antigen is unknown. This sample is part of a study of cytotoxic CD8 clonotypes in ibrutinib-treated CLL. Overall study findings and caveats: While tracking circulating CD8+ T-cell counts, baseline clonality exceeded that of age-matched healthy donors. Public clonotypes proved infrequent, and on treatment they shrank or remained steady.

The CDR3 covers 15 residues. CDR1 SGHNT and CDR2 YENEEA come from the germline V gene. The V gene end was trimmed by 5 bases and the J gene end by 5 bases; junction bases not matched to a gene: 7. Assay: immunoSEQ multiplex PCR; the TCRdb copy retains only in-frame clones and omits some. Of some 350,000 clones in the sample, roughly 71% were seen once. The TCR comes from a human donor with chronic lymphocytic leukemia. The chain is built from TRBV11-3 and TRBJ2-3; TRBD1 matches 10 bases. The specimen comprised PBMCs, sampled after 36 months of ibrutinib treatment. As DNA, the CDR3 is TGTGCCAGCAGCCCCGACAGGGGGCGAGGAGATACGCAGTATTTT. As protein: CASSPDRGRGDTQYF.